Presented here are 25 T cell receptor beta chains from one specimen sequenced in a study of T cell repertoires in cytomegalovirus infection. One entry per CDR3 protein results from TCRdb running MiXCR on the reads. Of 750,000 to 900,000 distinct CDR3 sequences listed, roughly 28% are singletons. No antigen has been assigned to these receptors. The starting material was cultured CD8+ T cells from PBMCs, obtained from culture after CMV antigen stimulation. These receptors all stem from a human donor in good health (CMV status not recorded). Some clones in this sample may be carry-over from other donors' samples.

V gene TRBV6-5 combines with J gene TRBJ2-7, with D perhaps matching TRBD1 (5 bases). Trimming shortened V by 2 bases and J by 2 bases, and 19 bases separated the two germline ends. This CDR3 has 17 amino acids. Germline loops: CDR1 MNHEY, CDR2 SVGAGI. This CDR3 is CASSYERQRKPTYEQYF. The CDR3 DNA reads TGTGCCAGCAGTTACGAGAGACAGCGAAAACCTACCTACGAGCAGTACTTC.

The genes are TRBV6-6 and TRBJ1-6; D is unresolved. This CDR3 has 13 residues. Trimming left V 4 bases short and J 7 bases short, with 8 bases between. Germline loops: CDR1 MNHNY, CDR2 SVGAGI (reference sequence). CDR3 protein: CASSSEANSPLHF. CDR3 DNA sequence: TGTGCCAGCAGTTCGGAAGCCAATTCACCCCTCCACTTT.

This clonotype showed up many times. The CDR3 DNA reads TGTGCCAGCAGCTTAGTCGGGGTAGCCAAAAACATTCAGTACTTC. Its protein is CASSLVGVAKNIQYF. V usage is TRBV7-2 and J usage is TRBJ2-4; possibly TRBD2 for D (5 bases). V was clipped by 1 base and J by 0 bases, with 7 bases between them. This CDR3 is built from 15 residues. Germline V gene data show CDR1 as SGHTA and CDR2 as FQGNSA.

Only a few counts were recorded for this clonotype. The chain couples TRBV7-6 to TRBJ2-1; 7 bases are shared with TRBD1. The V gene end was trimmed by 5 bases and the J gene end by 4 bases; junction bases not matched to a gene: 11. There are 16 residues in the CDR3. Per the germline V gene, CDR1 is SGHVS and CDR2 is FNYEAQ. The CDR3 loop reads CASSLVGTDPYNEQFF. DNA of the CDR3: TGTGCCAGCAGCCTAGTGGGGACAGATCCTTACAATGAGCAGTTCTTC.

The sample holds a few counts of this clonotype. The chain combines TRBV7-2 with TRBJ2-7; D is uncertain. CDR1 and CDR2 from the germline V gene are SGHTA and FQGNSA. CDR3 size: 13 residues. The V and J ends lost 3 bases and 0 bases respectively, with 6 bases between them. The CDR3 bases are TGTGCCAGCAGCTTCAGGAACTCCTACGAGCAGTACGTC. Translation: CASSFRNSYEQYV.

The CDR3 spells CASSPGQEAFRRRSGYGYTF. The CDR3, as DNA: TGTGCCAGCAGTCCGGGACAGGAAGCTTTCCGACGAAGAAGTGGCTATGGCTACACCTTC. The chain carries TRBV7-2 and TRBJ1-2; 8 bases agree with TRBD1. The CDR3 spans 20 residues. Germline loops: CDR1 SGHTA, CDR2 FQGNSA. The V segment lost 6 bases and the J segment 4 bases; nucleotides outside the gene matches: 25. The full variable domain, its missing parts supplied by reference TRBV7-2 and TRBJ1-2, is GAGVSQSPSNKVTEKGKDVELRCDPISGHTALYWYRQSLGQGLEFLIYFQGNSAPDKSGLPSDRFSAERTGGSVSTLTIQRTQQEDSAVYLCASSPGQEAFRRRSGYGYTFGSGTRLTVV.

The DNA of the CDR3 is TGTGCCAGCAGCTTAGGGGGGGGTTGGAGAGAGACCCAGTACTTC. It yields the protein CASSLGGGWRETQYF. The rearrangement uses TRBV7-9 and TRBJ2-5, with 7 bases identical to TRBD2. Germline lookup yields CDR1 SEHNR and CDR2 FQNEAQ (reference sequence). CDR3 length: 15 amino acids. The J segment lost 4 bases and the V segment lost 1 base, leaving 6 bases of the junction unmatched.

This clonotype was seen more than once but under ten times. The chain couples TRBV4-1 to TRBJ2-1; no firm D call. The germline V gene encodes CDR1 MGHRA and CDR2 YSYEKL. This CDR3 has 12 amino acids. Trimming stripped 3 bases from V and 8 bases from J, with 8 bases between. The CDR3 DNA follows: TGCGCCAGCAGCCATAGGGTCCATGAGCAGTTCTTC. This translates into CASSHRVHEQFF.

This clonotype showed up just a few times. The chain combines TRBV5-6 with TRBJ1-1; tentative D call: TRBD1 (6 bases). Trimming left V 2 bases short and J 7 bases short, with 12 bases between. Per the germline V gene, CDR1 is SGHDT and CDR2 is YYEEEE. This CDR3 contains 13 residues. Here the CDR3 reads CASSFGTKGEAFF. The CDR3 region has the DNA TGTGCCAGCAGCTTCGGGACAAAGGGTGAAGCTTTCTTT. Complete variable domain (other parts from reference TRBV5-6 and TRBJ1-1): DAGVTQSPTHLIKTRGQQVTLRCSPKSGHDTVSWYQQALGQGPQFIFQYYEEEERQRGNFPDRFSGHQFPNYSSELNVNALLLGDSALYLCASSFGTKGEAFFGQGTRLTVV.

At least ten counts were recorded for this clonotype. The CDR3 reads CASSLGTPWWETQYF. The DNA for the CDR3 is TGTGCCAGCAGCTTAGGGACTCCATGGTGGGAGACCCAGTACTTC. The chain employs TRBV7-2 and TRBJ2-5; a possible D gene is TRBD2 (5 bases). The ends were cut back, 1 base at V and 5 bases at J, with 14 bases in the middle. The germline CDR1 and CDR2 sequences are SGHTA and FQGNSA. This CDR3 region has 15 residues.

This clonotype showed up just a few times. This sequence joins TRBV5-6 and TRBJ2-3; possibly TRBD1 for D (6 bases). CDR1 and CDR2 from the germline V gene are SGHDT and YYEEEE. The CDR3 is 14 amino acids. V shed 3 bases and J shed 6 bases, with 14 bases lying between them. The CDR3 bases are TGTGCCAGCAGCTGGGGGCGTGCACAGGATACGCAGTATTTT. This encodes CASSWGRAQDTQYF. Looking up the rest from reference TRBV5-6 and TRBJ2-3 gives the full variable domain: DAGVTQSPTHLIKTRGQQVTLRCSPKSGHDTVSWYQQALGQGPQFIFQYYEEEERQRGNFPDRFSGHQFPNYSSELNVNALLLGDSALYLCASSWGRAQDTQYFGPGTRLTVL.

This chain connects TRBV10-3 to TRBJ1-2; the D is unclear. This CDR3 spans 12 amino acids. V shed 6 bases and J shed 8 bases, with 13 bases lying between them. Germline V gene data show CDR1 as ENHRY and CDR2 as SYGVKD. CDR3 sequence: CAIRDLREGYTF. The CDR3 DNA reads as TGTGCCATCAGAGATCTAAGGGAAGGCTACACCTTC.

The gene calls are TRBV7-9 and TRBJ2-3; 7 nucleotides agree with TRBD1. The CDR3 is made up of 16 amino acids. Germline V lookup: CDR1 SEHNR, CDR2 FQNEAQ (reference sequence). J lost 1 base, V lost 2 bases, and 6 bases had no gene match. The DNA of the CDR3 is TGTGCCAGCAGCTTAAGGGGGCTATCAGGCACAGATACGCAGTATTTT. It yields the protein CASSLRGLSGTDTQYF.

This clonotype was seen just once. The CDR3 sequence: CAEVTEAFF. The CDR3 nucleotides read TGCGCCGAGGTTACTGAAGCTTTCTTT. The chain combines TRBV4-3 with TRBJ1-1, with no clear D. The germline V gene encodes CDR1 LGHNA and CDR2 YSLEER. This CDR3 spans 9 amino acids. The V end was cut by 11 bases, the J end by 5 bases, with 6 bases between.

V usage is TRBV9 and J usage is TRBJ1-4; the D is unclear. Germline V lookup: CDR1 SGDLS, CDR2 YYNGEE. Between the trimmed V and J ends, which lost 3 bases and 0 bases, there was a span of 15 bases. This CDR3 region has 17 residues. The CDR3 nucleotides read TGTGCCAGCAGCGCCGAATTCGGACGAGCAACTAATGAAAAACTGTTTTTT. Translated, it gives CASSAEFGRATNEKLFF.

This clonotype was seen repeatedly, ten times or more. The chain carries TRBV7-6 and TRBJ2-1; D may correspond to TRBD1 or TRBD2 (6 bases each). The CDR3 covers 18 residues. Between the trimmed V and J ends, which lost 4 bases and 4 bases, there was a span of 23 bases. Germline V gene lookup returns CDR1 SGHVS and CDR2 FNYEAQ. The DNA for the CDR3 is TGTGCCAGCAGCTCGGGGTTGGCTAGGGGGGTACTTTACAATGAGCAGTTCTTC. This sequence encodes CASSSGLARGVLYNEQFF.

The chain combines TRBV6-1 with TRBJ1-1; no reliable D call. V was shortened by 2 bases and J by 2 bases, with 12 bases between the two germline ends. The CDR3 runs 15 residues. From germline, CDR1 is MNHNS and CDR2 SASEGT. CDR3 DNA sequence: TGTGCCAGCAGTGAAACACGGAGAAAAAACACTGAAGCTTTCTTT. It encodes CASSETRRKNTEAFF.

This chain uses TRBV7-9 with TRBJ2-7; D is possibly TRBD2 (7 bases). V shed 1 base and J shed 6 bases, with 16 bases lying between them. The CDR3 extends over 15 amino acids. CDR1 is SEHNR, CDR2 FQNEAQ, per germline (reference sequence). The CDR3 sequence is CASSLVGGPPGEQYF. CDR3 coding DNA: TGTGCCAGCAGCTTAGTGGGGGGGCCCCCCGGCGAGCAGTACTTC. Looking up the rest from reference TRBV7-9 and TRBJ2-7 gives the full variable domain: DTGVSQNPRHKITKRGQNVTFRCDPISEHNRLYWYRQTLGQGPEFLTYFQNEAQLEKSRLLSDRFSAERPKGSFSTLEIQRTEQGDSAMYLCASSLVGGPPGEQYFGPGTRLTVT.

There are a few counts of this clonotype. The chain is built from TRBV2 and TRBJ2-7, with 7 bases matching TRBD1. V was pared by 5 bases and J by 3 bases, with 7 bases of the junction left unmatched. Germline values: CDR1 SNHLY, CDR2 FYNNEI. The CDR3 sequence is 14 residues long. CDR3 sequence reads: CASSTRDRYYEQYF. The CDR3 DNA is TGTGCCAGCAGTACCCGGGACAGATACTACGAGCAGTACTTC.

This chain connects TRBV27 to TRBJ2-1, with D possibly TRBD2 on 6 matching bases. The CDR3 contains 14 residues. Looked up from germline, CDR1 is MNHEY and CDR2 is SMNVEV (reference sequence). V was shortened by 6 bases and J by 8 bases, with 17 bases between the two germline ends. The CDR3 region is CASSLVSRGDEQFF. The CDR3 DNA is TGTGCCAGCAGCCTCGTGTCTCGCGGGGATGAGCAGTTCTTC.

V gene TRBV20-1 combines with J gene TRBJ1-6; D is undetermined. Trimming stripped 2 bases from V and 7 bases from J, with 9 bases between. CDR3 length equals 13 residues. Germline lookup yields CDR1 DFQATT and CDR2 SNEGSKA (reference sequence). CDR3 nucleotides: TGCAGTGCTAGATGGACGGAAAATTCACCCCTCCACTTT. Protein sequence: CSARWTENSPLHF.

This clonotype was observed a few times. This sequence joins TRBV28 and TRBJ2-1; 11 nucleotides line up with TRBD2. The trim removed 6 bases at V and 7 bases at J, leaving 11 bases unmatched. The CDR3 totals 16 residues. Germline assignment: CDR1 MDHEN and CDR2 SYDVKM. The CDR3 region is CASRPPGLAGGNEQFF. In DNA, the CDR3 is TGTGCCAGCAGACCCCCAGGACTAGCGGGCGGGAATGAGCAGTTCTTC.

The sample holds a few counts of this clonotype. This chain connects TRBV7-3 to TRBJ2-3, with D tentatively TRBD2 (6 bases). Germline-derived CDR1 and CDR2 are SGHTA and FQGTGA. The CDR3 covers 15 residues. V was trimmed by 4 bases and J by 0 bases, leaving 11 bases between them. CDR3: CASSSDAGSTDTQYF. In DNA form, the CDR3 reads TGTGCCAGCAGCTCCGACGCGGGGAGCACAGATACGCAGTATTTT.

This clonotype was detected ten times or more. This chain joins TRBV7-2 and TRBJ2-7; D remains ambiguous. V lost 0 bases and J lost 3, with 6 bases in between. In germline, CDR1 is SGHTA, CDR2 FQGNSA. The CDR3 is made up of 13 amino acids. The CDR3 reads CASSLAPHYEQYV. The DNA of the CDR3 is TGTGCCAGCAGCTTAGCCCCCCACTACGAGCAGTACGTC.

This CDR3 reads CAGSLSTSGGSNEQFF. The CDR3 DNA is TGTGCCGGATCACTCTCGACTAGCGGGGGGAGCAATGAGCAGTTCTTC. J is TRBJ2-1 and V is TRBV6-2 or TRBV6-3, with 13 bases identical to TRBD2. Per germline, CDR1 MNHEY and CDR2 SVGEGT. J lost 6 bases, V lost 11 bases, and 13 bases had no gene match. The CDR3 is made up of 16 amino acids.